The clone carrying this T cell receptor beta chain has a count of ten or more. Its antigen is unidentified. This specimen comes from a study of T cell repertoires in cytomegalovirus infection. Study at large: Based on public TCR beta signatures, there were indications of CMV infection and of a matching HLA type.

V shed 0 bases and J shed 3 bases, with 15 bases lying between them. Germline CDR1 ENHRY, CDR2 SYGVKD. CDR3 size: 17 residues. TCRdb analysed the reads with MiXCR anew, one entry per CDR3 protein. The table shows nearly 550,000 distinct CDR3 sequences, with more than 15% occurring only once. Study-level findings and limits: Of the TCR beta families, the public ones yielded a cumulative frequency that identified carriers of CMV plus the relevant HLA. Predominance within the ex vivo response was attributable to HLA-C-restricted CMV-specific TCR beta clonotypes.

This TCR came from a human donor in good health (CMV status not recorded). Some clones in this sample may be carry-over from other donors' samples. This rearrangement joins TRBV10-3 to TRBJ1-5; no clear D gene. Sequenced: CD8+ T cells from PBMCs. CDR3 nucleotide sequence: TGTGCCATCAGTGAGTCAGGACGTGGCACACACAATCAGCCCCAGCATTTT. This sequence encodes CAISESGRGTHNQPQHF.